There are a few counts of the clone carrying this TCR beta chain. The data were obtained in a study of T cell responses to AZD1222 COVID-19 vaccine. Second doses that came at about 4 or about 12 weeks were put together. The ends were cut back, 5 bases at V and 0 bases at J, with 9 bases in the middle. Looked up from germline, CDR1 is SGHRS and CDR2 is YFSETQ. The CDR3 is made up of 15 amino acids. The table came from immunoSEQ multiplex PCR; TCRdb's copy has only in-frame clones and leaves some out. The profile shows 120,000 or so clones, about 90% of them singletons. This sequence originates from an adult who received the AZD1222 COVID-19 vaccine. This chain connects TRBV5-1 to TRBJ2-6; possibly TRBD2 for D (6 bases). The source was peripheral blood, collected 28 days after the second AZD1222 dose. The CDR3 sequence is CASRGGSSGANVLTF. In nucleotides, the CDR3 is TGCGCCAGCAGAGGAGGGAGCTCTGGGGCCAACGTCCTGACTTTC.